These T cell receptor beta chains were read from a single sample in a study of PD-L1 blockade in urothelial cancer. Data came from immunoSEQ multiplex PCR; TCRdb stores just in-frame clones and leaves some out. There are approximately 100,000 clones in the sample; 91% occur only once, and 0.75% to 0.95% lies in the top ten. The sample was PBMCs, taken around atezolizumab (anti-PD-L1) treatment. The receptors were sampled from a woman aged 80 or older with urothelial cancer. The CDR3 runs from the conserved cysteine through the conserved F or W.

CASSQRHRGNNEQFF,TRBJ2-1,TRBV4-2
CASSYTSGSSYNEQFF,TRBJ2-1,TRBV5-1
CATSNRQGFGNQPQHF,TRBJ1-5,TRBV15
CASSLSRDFGGRGYTF,TRBJ1-2,TRBV28
CATSRDSRVTDNEQFF,TRBJ2-1,TRBV15
CASSVGVANEQFF,TRBJ2-1,TRBV2
CASSGGGGLETQYF,TRBJ2-5,TRBV28
CAWNPLGAEAFF,TRBJ1-1,TRBV30
CASSLRLAPSETQYF,TRBJ2-5,TRBV18
CASSDVAGVPGYTF,TRBJ1-2,TRBV10-2
CASTTDRVNTEAFF,TRBJ1-1,TRBV7-8
CASSHPGQALGNTIYF,TRBJ1-3,TRBV18
CASSEVSGRGEQYF,TRBJ2-7,TRBV2
CATGTGVDGELFF,TRBJ2-2,TRBV9
CASSAVREGYQPQHF,TRBJ1-5,TRBV6-1
CASRADYGYTF,TRBJ1-2,TRBV2
CASSFQRTVDGGTQYF,TRBJ2-5,TRBV27
CASSSLGGGRTHTF,TRBJ1-2,TRBV28